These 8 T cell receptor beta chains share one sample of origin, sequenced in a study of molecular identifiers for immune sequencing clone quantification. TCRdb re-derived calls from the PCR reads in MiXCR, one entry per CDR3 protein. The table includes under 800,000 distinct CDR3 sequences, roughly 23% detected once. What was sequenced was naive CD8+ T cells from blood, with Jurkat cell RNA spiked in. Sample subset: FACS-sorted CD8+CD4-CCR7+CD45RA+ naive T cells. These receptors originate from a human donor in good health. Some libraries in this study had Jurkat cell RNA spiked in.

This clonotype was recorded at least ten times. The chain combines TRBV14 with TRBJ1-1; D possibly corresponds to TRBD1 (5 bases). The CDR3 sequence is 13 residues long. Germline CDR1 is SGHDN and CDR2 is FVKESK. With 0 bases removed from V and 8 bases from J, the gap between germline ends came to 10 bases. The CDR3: CASSQEGQSEAFF. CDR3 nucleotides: TGTGCCAGCAGCCAAGAGGGGCAGAGCGAAGCTTTCTTT.

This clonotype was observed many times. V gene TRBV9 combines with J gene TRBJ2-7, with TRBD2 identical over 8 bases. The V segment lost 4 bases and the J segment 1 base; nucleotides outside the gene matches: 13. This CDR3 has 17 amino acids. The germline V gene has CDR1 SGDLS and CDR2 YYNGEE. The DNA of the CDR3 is TGTGCCAGCAGCCCAGCCCTGTCGGGACTAGAGTCCTACGAGCAGTACTTC. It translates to CASSPALSGLESYEQYF.

CDR3 sequence: CSADPGSADSYEQYF. The CDR3 coding sequence is TGCAGTGCCGATCCCGGCAGCGCAGACTCCTACGAGCAGTACTTC. V is TRBV20-1 and J is TRBJ2-7; D gene uncertain. Trimming removed 6 bases at V and 0 bases at J, with 18 bases between. The CDR3 contains 15 residues. Per the germline V gene, CDR1 is DFQATT and CDR2 is SNEGSKA (reference sequence).

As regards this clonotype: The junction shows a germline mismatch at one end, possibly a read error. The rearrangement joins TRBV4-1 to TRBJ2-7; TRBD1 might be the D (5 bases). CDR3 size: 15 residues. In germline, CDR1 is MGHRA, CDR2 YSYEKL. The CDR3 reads CVSSRATAISYEQYF. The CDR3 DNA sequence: TGCGTCAGCAGCCGAGCGACAGCTATCAGCTACGAGCAGTACTTC.

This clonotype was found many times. The CDR3 reads CASSEWTDTQYF. CDR3 bases: TGTGCCAGCAGTGAATGGACAGATACGCAGTATTTT. The chain carries TRBV2 and TRBJ2-3; D not certain. The V and J ends lost 2 bases and 3 bases respectively, with 3 bases between them. The length of the CDR3 is 12 residues. The V gene's germline CDR1 is SNHLY and CDR2 FYNNEI.

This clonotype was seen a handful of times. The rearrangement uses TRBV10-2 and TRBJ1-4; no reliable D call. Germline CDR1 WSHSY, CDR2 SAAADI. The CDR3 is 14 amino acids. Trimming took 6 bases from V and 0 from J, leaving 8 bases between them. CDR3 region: CASRSDATNEKLFF. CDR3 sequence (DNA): TGCGCCAGCAGGTCGGATGCAACTAATGAAAAACTGTTTTTT.

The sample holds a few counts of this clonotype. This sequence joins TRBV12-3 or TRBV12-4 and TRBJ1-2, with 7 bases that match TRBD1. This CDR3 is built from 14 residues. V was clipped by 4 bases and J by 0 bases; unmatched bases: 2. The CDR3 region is CASSWGQSNYGYTF. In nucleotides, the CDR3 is TGTGCCAGCAGTTGGGGACAGTCTAACTATGGCTACACCTTC.

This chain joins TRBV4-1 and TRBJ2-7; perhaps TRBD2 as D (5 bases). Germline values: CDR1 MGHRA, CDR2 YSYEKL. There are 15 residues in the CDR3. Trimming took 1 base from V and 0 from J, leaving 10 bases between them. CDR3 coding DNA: TGCGCCAGCAGCCAAGTAGTGACTAACTCCTACGAGCAGTACTTC. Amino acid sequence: CASSQVVTNSYEQYF.